A single sample gave rise to the 22 T cell receptor beta chains below, sequenced in a study of graft-versus-host responses after intestinal transplantation. Clones were sequenced by immunoSEQ multiplex PCR, and TCRdb holds only the in-frame ones, with some missing. The profile shows tens of thousands of clones, around 90% of them singletons. Their antigen targets remain unknown. The sample in question was unstimulated CD4+ T cells sorted from spleen or lymph node cells, obtained before transplant. Every receptor here comes from a human donor who was the organ donor for an intestinal transplant.

The chain is built from TRBV6-4 and TRBJ2-7; 7 bases map to TRBD1. CDR3 length equals 15 residues. Germline-derived CDR1 and CDR2 are MRHNA and SNTAGT. V was clipped by 10 bases and J by 2 bases; unmatched bases: 14. The CDR3 DNA sequence: TGTGCCACCTCGTCTGGGGGACAGATGCCCTACGAGCAGTACTTC. It encodes CATSSGGQMPYEQYF.

The chain recombines TRBV9 with TRBJ1-1, with 7 bases fitting TRBD1. The ends lost 3 bases at V and 3 bases at J; junction bases unmatched: 5. The CDR3 sequence is 14 residues long. Germline V lookup: CDR1 SGDLS, CDR2 YYNGEE. The CDR3 spells CASSARDRDTEAFF. The CDR3 DNA sequence: TGTGCCAGCAGCGCCCGGGACAGAGACACTGAAGCTTTCTTT.

The J gene is TRBJ2-7, the V gene TRBV6-1; the D is unclear. V was trimmed by 5 bases and J by 4 bases, leaving 12 bases between them. The CDR3 contains 13 residues. Germline V gene data show CDR1 as MNHNS and CDR2 as SASEGT. CDR3 amino acids: CASSTENRYEQYF. DNA for the CDR3: TGTGCCAGCAGTACCGAGAATCGGTACGAGCAGTACTTC.

The rearrangement links TRBV19 to TRBJ2-4; 9 bases are a match to TRBD2. CDR1 LNHDA and CDR2 SQIVND come from the germline V gene (reference sequence). The CDR3 spans 18 residues. V dropped 3 bases and J dropped 3; count of bases not matched to a gene: 12. The CDR3 here is CASSMLPLSAGGKNIQYF. The CDR3 nucleotides read TGTGCCAGTAGTATGTTACCTCTCTCAGCGGGAGGCAAAAACATTCAGTACTTC.

The gene calls are TRBV11-2 and TRBJ2-3, with 9 bases identical to TRBD1. The junction had 2 bases not matched to a gene; V was cut back by 4 bases and J by 3 bases. Germline V CDR1 and CDR2: SGHAT, FQNNGV. CDR3 length: 14 amino acids. CDR3 loop: CASSWDRDTDTQYF. CDR3 nucleotide sequence: TGTGCCAGCAGCTGGGACAGGGATACAGATACGCAGTATTTT.

The J gene is TRBJ2-7, the V gene TRBV7-2, with no clear D. The V gene's germline CDR1 is SGHTA and CDR2 FQGNSA. V was cut by 2 bases and J by 6 bases, with 17 bases left in between. The CDR3 runs to 15 residues. The CDR3 sequence: CASSLITADAAEQYF. CDR3 DNA: TGTGCCAGCAGCTTAATAACGGCGGATGCAGCCGAGCAGTACTTC.

The rearrangement joins TRBV4-3 to TRBJ1-2; D is perhaps TRBD1 (5 bases). V lost 8 bases to trimming and J lost 2 bases, with 15 bases between them. The CDR3 is made up of 14 amino acids. Germline V gene data show CDR1 as LGHNA and CDR2 as YSLEER. Here the CDR3 reads CASQSRQGNYGYTF. CDR3 nucleotides: TGCGCCAGCCAGAGTCGCCAGGGAAACTATGGCTACACCTTC.

The CDR3 nucleotides read TGTGCCAGCAGCTTTCTACAGGGAACACAAGAGACCCAGTACTTC. Residues: CASSFLQGTQETQYF. The V and J genes are TRBV7-6 and TRBJ2-5; D may be TRBD1 (6 bases). The V end was cut by 3 bases, the J end by 2 bases, with 13 bases between. Germline CDR1 reads SGHVS; CDR2 reads FNYEAQ. The CDR3 contains 15 residues.

The chain has TRBV28 and TRBJ1-2; 7 bases fit TRBD1. Germline V gives CDR1 MDHEN, CDR2 SYDVKM. Trimming removed 10 bases from V and 7 bases from J; junction bases left unmatched: 9. The CDR3 length is 12 residues. In DNA form, the CDR3 reads TGTGCCACCCGTAAGGGGGCCGGTGGCTACACCTTC. Protein product: CATRKGAGGYTF.

The rearrangement joins TRBV5-1 to TRBJ2-5, with 13 bases identical to TRBD2. The V and J ends lost 0 bases and 4 bases, in that order; junction bases with no gene match: 6. Germline V gene sequence: CDR1 SGHRS, CDR2 YFSETQ. The CDR3 runs 17 residues. The CDR3 bases are TGCGCCAGCAGCTTGGAACGTGGACTAGCGGGAGCAGAGACCCAGTACTTC. It translates to CASSLERGLAGAETQYF. The entire variable domain, with the rest obtained from reference TRBV5-1 and TRBJ2-5, is as follows: KAGVTQTPRYLIKTRGQQVTLSCSPISGHRSVSWYQQTPGQGLQFLFEYFSETQRNKGNFPGRFSGRQFSNSRSEMNVSTLELGDSALYLCASSLERGLAGAETQYFGPGTRLLVL.

The V gene is TRBV29-1, the J gene TRBJ2-7; 7 bases are shared with TRBD1. The CDR3 is 14 residues long. Per the germline V gene, CDR1 is SQVTM and CDR2 is ANQGSEA. Germline trimming cut 4 bases from V and 9 bases from J; bases unmatched to any gene: 15. In DNA, the CDR3 is TGCAGCGTTGGACGAGGACAGGATTCCTCGGGGCAGTACTTC. It is translated as CSVGRGQDSSGQYF.

V usage is TRBV4-1 and J usage is TRBJ1-1; 8 bases are a match to TRBD1. Trimming removed 1 base from V and 1 base from J; junction bases left unmatched: 5. The CDR3 has 16 amino acids. Germline lookup yields CDR1 MGHRA and CDR2 YSYEKL. CDR3 loop: CASSQVFRGQNTEAFF. CDR3 bases: TGCGCCAGCAGCCAAGTATTCAGGGGGCAGAACACTGAAGCTTTCTTT.

V usage is TRBV28 and J usage is TRBJ2-7; TRBD2 matches at 9 bases. The CDR3 runs to 14 residues. The germline CDR1 and CDR2 sequences are MDHEN and SYDVKM. With 6 bases clipped from V and 3 bases from J, the junction kept 6 bases outside the gene matches. DNA of the CDR3: TGTGCCAGCAGAGACTCGACTAGCGGCTACGAGCAGTACTTC. Amino acid sequence: CASRDSTSGYEQYF. Complete variable domain (other parts from reference TRBV28 and TRBJ2-7): DVKVTQSSRYLVKRTGEKVFLECVQDMDHENMFWYRQDPGLGLRLIYFSYDVKMKEKGDIPEGYSVSREKKERFSLILESASTNQTSMYLCASRDSTSGYEQYFGPGTRLTVT.

V is TRBV19 and J is TRBJ1-1; D gene uncertain. CDR3 length equals 15 residues. Germline V gene sequence: CDR1 LNHDA, CDR2 SQIVND (reference sequence). Trimming removed 3 bases at V and 3 bases at J, with 14 bases between. The chain's CDR3 is CASSIPRERYTEAFF. The DNA of the CDR3 is TGTGCCAGTAGTATCCCGAGGGAACGATACACTGAAGCTTTCTTT.

The rearrangement uses TRBV5-1 and TRBJ2-3, with a possible D match to TRBD2 (5 bases). CDR1 is SGHRS and CDR2 is YFSETQ in the germline V gene. This CDR3 spans 18 amino acids. The germline V and J ends were trimmed by 2 bases and 2 bases, with 21 bases remaining between them. The CDR3 reads CASSFTSYSGGLTDTQYF. CDR3 DNA: TGCGCCAGCAGCTTCACTAGTTACAGCGGAGGCCTCACAGATACGCAGTATTTT.

This clone was found once. V gene TRBV27 combines with J gene TRBJ2-3, with D unclear. The CDR3 contains 12 residues. V lost 5 bases, J lost 6 bases, and 9 bases lay in between. Germline V gene sequence: CDR1 MNHEY, CDR2 SMNVEV (reference sequence). CDR3 in amino acids: CASSPSYDTQYF. CDR3 in DNA: TGTGCCAGCAGTCCTTCCTACGATACGCAGTATTTT.

The chain combines TRBV28 with TRBJ1-5, with 7 bases lining up with TRBD1. Germline trimming cut 5 bases from V and 6 bases from J; bases unmatched to any gene: 10. Germline V CDR1 and CDR2: MDHEN, SYDVKM. The CDR3 length is 15 residues. CDR3: CASSTTGKVGQPQHF. DNA for the CDR3: TGTGCCAGCAGTACGACAGGGAAAGTAGGTCAGCCCCAGCATTTT. Using reference TRBV28 and TRBJ1-5 for the parts outside the CDR3, the full variable domain is DVKVTQSSRYLVKRTGEKVFLECVQDMDHENMFWYRQDPGLGLRLIYFSYDVKMKEKGDIPEGYSVSREKKERFSLILESASTNQTSMYLCASSTTGKVGQPQHFGDGTRLSIL.

The chain carries TRBV18 and TRBJ2-7; 8 nucleotides match TRBD2. The V gene's germline CDR1 is KGHSH and CDR2 LQKENI. With V trimmed by 0 bases and J by 7 bases, 5 bases remained unmatched. This CDR3 region has 14 residues. The CDR3 coding sequence is TGTGCCAGCTCACCACCTAGCGGGATTCGGGAGCAGTACTTC. Translation gives CASSPPSGIREQYF.

The V and J genes are TRBV4-1 and TRBJ2-3, with 16 bases that match TRBD2. Germline loops: CDR1 MGHRA, CDR2 YSYEKL. The CDR3 covers 22 residues. V gave up 0 bases and J gave up 0 bases; unmatched junction bases: 12. The CDR3 spells CASSQDPHGTSGRAYSTDTQYF. In DNA form, the CDR3 reads TGCGCCAGCAGCCAAGATCCTCACGGGACTAGCGGGAGGGCCTATAGCACAGATACGCAGTATTTT.

The V call is TRBV28, the J call TRBJ1-5; D gene ambiguous. The CDR3 runs 14 residues. V was cut by 6 bases and J by 6 bases, with 15 bases left in between. Germline CDR1 and CDR2: MDHEN and SYDVKM. The CDR3 DNA sequence: TGTGCCAGCAGGCAGGCGCTTTTGGGTCAGCCCCAGCATTTT. Translated, it gives CASRQALLGQPQHF.

J is TRBJ2-2 and V is TRBV11-3; tentative D call: TRBD2 (6 bases). The CDR3 runs 13 residues. Germline CDR1 is SGHNT and CDR2 is YENEEA. With 1 base removed from V and 6 bases from J, the gap between germline ends came to 6 bases. This chain's CDR3 is CASSLAGAGELFF. The CDR3 DNA reads TGTGCCAGCAGCTTAGCGGGAGCCGGGGAGCTGTTTTTT.

This rearrangement joins TRBV7-9 to TRBJ1-3; TRBD1 is a possible D gene (5 bases). CDR1 is SEHNR and CDR2 is FQNEAQ in the germline V gene (reference sequence). The CDR3 is 16 residues long. Deletions cut 2 bases from V and 3 bases from J, with 14 bases between. CDR3 sequence (DNA): TGTGCCAGCAGCTTAATTTCAGGGAAGGGTGGAAACACCATATATTTT. Amino acid sequence: CASSLISGKGGNTIYF.